The sequence of this T cell receptor (beta chain) was determined in a study of blood T cell repertoires in COVID-19 (dated by TCRdb to about 2020). For context, the study as a whole: Samples covering the acute and convalescent phases of COVID-19 were provided by collaborators in the United States, Italy and Spain. Subjects who had been exposed to COVID-19, were actively infected with it, or had recovered from it provided the deeply sampled blood TCRbeta repertoires that made up the dataset. The material from the prospective study consisted of cDNA or gDNA derived from T cells, B-cell-depleted T cells, or PBMCs. Where available, HLA class I and class II types were taken from metadata supplied by the sample provider and were not determined by assay-based typing. Samples were obtained from the ongoing ImmuneRACE study (first 160 participants) and from about 1,300 subjects provided by 6 global collaborators. Nearly every sample came with metadata listing a de-identified subject ID, COVID-19 status, age in years and sex. The repertoires were made available in a free public database intended to serve as a resource for research on the immune response to SARS-CoV-2. Study-wide conclusions, independent of this receptor: Clinical and demographic metadata were provided uncurated, with the amount varying by source and participant.

The immunoSEQ Assay, a bias-controlled multiplex PCR, was used to amplify TCRbeta CDR3 regions from genomic DNA. In the authors' own workflow: Nucleated cell counts per sample were estimated from amplification of reference gene primers within the assay. To quantify the absolute abundance of each unique TCRbeta CDR3 rearrangement, sequence reads were collapsed and filtered. Productive Simpson clonality was computed per sample as the square root of Simpson's diversity index over productive rearrangements. TCRdb provides this immuneACCESS table in a form limited to in-frame rearrangements. Some clones are lacking; in checked studies, under half of them reflect an unresolved V gene, and why the rest are absent is not known. The V and J calls and clone size were taken over from that table, and D and trimming were inferred from the DNA. This sample has fewer than 350,000 clones in its table, and around 90% of those were observed once. Clones ranked in the top ten supply about 5% of the sample.

Participants in the prospective study were enrolled through a virtual design, were aged about 18 to 90 years, and lived in approximately 25 United States geographic areas. To assign participants to cohorts, the prospective study relied on clinical history that participants themselves reported in a screening survey and a study questionnaire. Recovered participants in ImmuneRACE Cohort 3 were defined by two consecutive negative NP/OP PCR tests, clearance by a healthcare professional, or resolution of symptoms. In the prospective study, mobile phlebotomists collected whole blood, serum and a nasopharyngeal or oropharyngeal swab from each participant. Additional blood draws and questionnaires over an approximately two-month period could optionally be provided by prospective study participants. Blood samples from the prospective study were shipped frozen or at room temperature prior to DNA extraction.

The V and J ends are trimmed by 6 bases and 6 bases, leaving 15 bases between them. The CDR3 runs 13 amino acids, cysteine and phenylalanine included. Solely the CDR3 DNA is kept, with 39 bases framed from the first base. CDR1 and CDR2 were assigned from the germline V gene as SNHLY and FYNNEI. About this clone: Its specific antigen is unknown. Qualities for individual bases were not recorded, and no much larger clone is one base off.

This TCR was sampled from a man aged 55 to 70 who had recovered from COVID-19. Specimen: PBMCs or T cells enriched from blood (not recorded which). In this chain, TRBV2 is recombined with TRBJ2-7, with no confident D gene call. This receptor has the CDR3 CASRSSPLSEQYF. In nucleotide form, the sequence is TGTGCCAGCAGGTCTAGTCCCCTGAGCGAGCAGTACTTC.